The rows below give T cell receptor beta chains drawn from one sample of a study of neoadjuvant anti-PD-1 for oral cavity cancer. Assay used: immunoSEQ multiplex PCR; TCRdb lists only in-frame clones, some missing. The sample has 20,000 to 30,000 clones; around a quarter are singletons. The source material was tumor tissue, sampled after nivolumab (anti-PD-1) treatment. The receptors were gathered from a person aged 35-79 years with oral cavity squamous cell carcinoma. CDR3s include the opening cysteine and the closing phenylalanine or tryptophan. The D gene is left open where the match is weak. Not all rows give a size; the values are once, few, many and, for expanded clones, a class.

TGTGCCAGCAGCGAAGCAGCGAACACTGAAGCTTTCTTT	CASSEAANTEAFF	TRBJ1-1	.	TRBV9	.
TGTGCCAGCAGCTTGTGGACAGGGGAGGGAGATCAGCCCCAGCATTTT	CASSLWTGEGDQPQHF	TRBJ1-5	TRBD1	TRBV5-6	.
TGTGCCAGCAGCTTGGTTGGGTCTGGGGCCAACGTCCTGACTTTC	CASSLVGSGANVLTF	TRBJ2-6	.	TRBV5-4	.
TGTGCCAGCAGCCAGGGGTCGACAGCAAACTATGGCTACACCTTC	CASSQGSTANYGYTF	TRBJ1-2	.	TRBV14	.
TGTGCCTGGAGTGTCGGGCGGACATGGGGCAATCAGCCCCAGCATTTT	CAWSVGRTWGNQPQHF	TRBJ1-5	.	TRBV30	.
TGTGCCAGCTCTCGAGGGCCCAGGGCGAACACCGGGGAGCTGTTTTTT	CASSRGPRANTGELFF	TRBJ2-2	.	TRBV18	.
TGTGCCAGCAGCTCCCGGGGTCTCTCCTACGAGCAGTACTTC	CASSSRGLSYEQYF	TRBJ2-7	.	TRBV11-2	few
TGTGCCAGCAGCTCCACCGGGACAGGGGTTTGGTTAGAGGAAGCTTTCTTT	CASSSTGTGVWLEEAFF	TRBJ1-1	TRBD1	TRBV7-2	medium-sized
TGCAGTGCTAGATGGTACACTGAAGCTTTCTTT	CSARWYTEAFF	TRBJ1-1	.	TRBV20-1	many
TGTGCCAGCAGCTTAGGAGCTACCCAGGCCGGACCAGATACGCAGTATTTT	CASSLGATQAGPDTQYF	TRBJ2-3	.	TRBV7-8	.
TGTGCCAGCAGCTTGGCAGGGGTCCGAGAGACCCAGTACTTC	CASSLAGVRETQYF	TRBJ2-5	.	TRBV5-6	.
TGTGCCAGCAGCCCATGGGGTAGCGGGGGGGCGGGTGAGACCCAGTACTTC	CASSPWGSGGAGETQYF	TRBJ2-5	TRBD2	TRBV7-8	few
TGTGCCAGTAAGGCTTGGGGCACGGGGGGAAATCAGCCCCAGCATTTT	CASKAWGTGGNQPQHF	TRBJ1-5	.	TRBV19	many
TGTGCCAGCAGTGAACACCTAGCGGGGGGGTACGAGCAGTACTTC	CASSEHLAGGYEQYF	TRBJ2-7	TRBD2	TRBV2	once
TGTGCCACCACCAATACGGAGGGGACAGGAGAGACCCAGTACTTC	CATTNTEGTGETQYF	TRBJ2-5	TRBD1	TRBV15	.
TGTGCCAGCAGTGTCGGAGGGATCGGCTACGAGCAGTACTTC	CASSVGGIGYEQYF	TRBJ2-7	.	TRBV6-5	.
TGTGCCAGCTCACCACCTTCTGACAGGGTCCGCTATGGCTACACCTTC	CASSPPSDRVRYGYTF	TRBJ1-2	TRBD1	TRBV18	few
TGTGCCTGGAGTGCCGATAGCAATCAGCCCCAGCATTTT	CAWSADSNQPQHF	TRBJ1-5	.	TRBV30	few
TGTGCCAGCAGCCAAGCGGCGGGAGGAGCGGACGAGCAGTACTTC	CASSQAAGGADEQYF	TRBJ2-7	TRBD2	TRBV4-2	.
TGTGCCAGCAGGACGGACAGGGGAAGCGGGGAGCTGTTTTTT	CASRTDRGSGELFF	TRBJ2-2	TRBD1	TRBV7-3	.
TGTGCCAGCAGCTGGTCCGGTGACAGGGGGTACGAGCAGTACTTC	CASSWSGDRGYEQYF	TRBJ2-7	TRBD1	TRBV5-4	few
TGTGCCAGCAGCTTGGGCCCCGACAGGGTGGATCAGCCCCAGCATTTT	CASSLGPDRVDQPQHF	TRBJ1-5	TRBD1	TRBV5-4	.
TGTGCCAGCAGCCTACTAGCCGCTTCCTATGGCTACACCTTC	CASSLLAASYGYTF	TRBJ1-2	.	TRBV7-8	few
TGTGCCAGTAGTATCGAGTGGTCTGGCAGGGGAGAGACCCAGTACTTC	CASSIEWSGRGETQYF	TRBJ2-5	.	TRBV19	.
TGTGCCAGCAGTTACGTCAAGGGGGACAGGTTCTTC	CASSYVKGDRFF	TRBJ2-1	TRBD1	TRBV6-6	.
TGCGCCAGCAGCGCTGACAGGGCTAGCACAGATACGCAGTATTTT	CASSADRASTDTQYF	TRBJ2-3	TRBD1	TRBV5-1	.
TGTGCCATGTCTGGACTAGCGGGGAGACAAGAGACCCAGTACTTC	CAMSGLAGRQETQYF	TRBJ2-5	TRBD2	TRBV10-3	.
TGTGCCAGCAGCAGACAGCACGGTAGCTACGAGCAGTACTTC	CASSRQHGSYEQYF	TRBJ2-7	.	TRBV7-3	few
TGTGCCAGCAGCAAACAGGGGCTCCACTATCAGCCCCAGCATTTT	CASSKQGLHYQPQHF	TRBJ1-5	TRBD1	TRBV6-1	.
TGTGCCAGCAGCGTATATGGACCGCGGCACACAGATACGCAGTATTTT	CASSVYGPRHTDTQYF	TRBJ2-3	.	TRBV9	.
TGTGCCAGTAGTACCTCAAGGCTCTCTGGAAACACCATATATTTT	CASSTSRLSGNTIYF	TRBJ1-3	.	TRBV19	few
TGTGCCAGCAGCCTGACAGGGGACGAGCAGTACTTC	CASSLTGDEQYF	TRBJ2-7	TRBD1	TRBV5-8	.
TGCGCCAGCAGCCCCCCGACAGCGGCGTATGGCTACACCTTC	CASSPPTAAYGYTF	TRBJ1-2	.	TRBV5-1	many
TGTGCCAGCAGGACAGGGCAGCGACTTAACTATGGCTACACCTTC	CASRTGQRLNYGYTF	TRBJ1-2	TRBD1	TRBV9	.
TGTGCCAGCAGGGGTTACCGGGAGCTGTTTTTT	CASRGYRELFF	TRBJ2-2	.	TRBV2	.
TGTGCCAGCTCACCGGGACTAGCGGAGGATGAGCAGTTCTTC	CASSPGLAEDEQFF	TRBJ2-1	TRBD2	TRBV18	.
TGCGCCAGCAGCTTAGGGGGCAATCTCTACGAGCAGTACTTC	CASSLGGNLYEQYF	TRBJ2-7	TRBD1	TRBV5-1	.
TGTGCCAGCGGGCTCCAAGGAAATGAAAAACTGTTTTTT	CASGLQGNEKLFF	TRBJ1-4	.	TRBV6-5	many
TGTGCCTGGAGTCGTAAGGGCTCTGGCACTGAAGCTTTCTTT	CAWSRKGSGTEAFF	TRBJ1-1	.	TRBV30	.
TGTGCCAGCAGCTTCCGACAGGAGGGCGAGCAGTACTTC	CASSFRQEGEQYF	TRBJ2-7	.	TRBV5-4	.
TGTGCCAGCAACTTTGACAGGGACGTTGTGAAAGGTGAAAAACTGTTTTTT	CASNFDRDVVKGEKLFF	TRBJ1-4	TRBD1	TRBV2	.
TGTGCCAGTAGTATCGGAATTTCCGCTGGGGCCAACGTCCTGACTTTC	CASSIGISAGANVLTF	TRBJ2-6	.	TRBV19	few
TGTGCCACCAGCAGGACGTGGGGGGAAAATGAAAAACTGTTTTTT	CATSRTWGENEKLFF	TRBJ1-4	.	TRBV15	many
TGTGCCAGCAGCTTATTTCCTAGCGGACCCTACGAGCAGTACTTC	CASSLFPSGPYEQYF	TRBJ2-7	TRBD2	TRBV7-3	.
TGTGCCAGCAGTGAAATCTGGACAGGGAGTGAAAAACTGTTTTTT	CASSEIWTGSEKLFF	TRBJ1-4	TRBD1	TRBV2	few
TGTGCCAGTAGTACCTACACTAGCGGGCCCGGTGGAGAGCAGTTCTTC	CASSTYTSGPGGEQFF	TRBJ2-1	TRBD2	TRBV19	many
TGTGCCAGCTCACCACCTACTAGCGGGAGGGCTGATGAGCAGTTCTTC	CASSPPTSGRADEQFF	TRBJ2-1	TRBD2	TRBV18	.
TGTGCCAGCAGCTTAGCCCCGGACAAGGTCCCAAAACACACTGAAGCTTTCTTT	CASSLAPDKVPKHTEAFF	TRBJ1-1	.	TRBV7-9	medium-sized
TGTGCCAGCACCATAAACACCGGGGAGCTGTTTTTT	CASTINTGELFF	TRBJ2-2	.	TRBV7-9	.
TGTGCCAGCAGTTTCAGGGGGGCCACTGAAGCTTTCTTT	CASSFRGATEAFF	TRBJ1-1	TRBD1	TRBV27	.
TGCAGTACCGGCAAAGAGCAGTTCTTC	CSTGKEQFF	TRBJ2-1	.	TRBV20-1	many
TGTGCCAGCAGCAAAGACAGGGTTTCCCAATCCAATGAGCAGTTCTTC	CASSKDRVSQSNEQFF	TRBJ2-1	TRBD1	TRBV7-3	.
TGTGCCAGCTCACCTCAGGGGTTTGACACTGAAGCTTTCTTT	CASSPQGFDTEAFF	TRBJ1-1	.	TRBV18	few
TGTGCCAGCAGCCCCGGGGGACACACTTACAATGAGCAGTTCTTC	CASSPGGHTYNEQFF	TRBJ2-1	.	TRBV9	once
TGCGCCAGCAGCCAAGCTTATTCCCAGGGGGCCTACGAGCAGTACTTC	CASSQAYSQGAYEQYF	TRBJ2-7	TRBD1	TRBV4-1	.
TGTGCCAGCAGCTCGAGACGGGGCTACACCTTC	CASSSRRGYTF	TRBJ1-2	.	TRBV5-6	.
TGTGCCTGGAGTACCCCGGGACAGGGGGCGCGAAAACTGTTTTTT	CAWSTPGQGARKLFF	TRBJ1-4	TRBD1	TRBV30	.
TGTGCCACCAGCAGGAGGGGGGGCGCCTACGAGCAGTACTTC	CATSRRGGAYEQYF	TRBJ2-7	.	TRBV15	medium-sized
TGTGCCAGCCAGCCCCTCCCGGGACGAAGCTACGAGCAGTACTTC	CASQPLPGRSYEQYF	TRBJ2-7	.	TRBV4-2	few